This passage covers 3 T cell receptor beta chains from one sample sequenced in a study of cytomegalovirus exposure and HLA in healthy donors. The PCR had 60 Vbeta and 13 Jbeta primers. Data came from immunoSEQ multiplex PCR; TCRdb stores just in-frame clones and leaves some out. This table holds around 270,000 clones, around 80% found once. Sequences were obtained from PBMCs. The receptors derive from a girl aged 2 to 9 in good health and CMV-seronegative.

The chain employs TRBV4-1 and TRBJ2-3, with D tentatively TRBD2 (6 bases). Trimming removed 4 bases at V and 2 bases at J, with 16 bases between. Germline V lookup: CDR1 MGHRA, CDR2 YSYEKL. This CDR3 spans 16 amino acids. The CDR3 region has the DNA TGCGCCAGCAGCCGGACCCGGGACTTTCTCACAGATACGCAGTATTTT. It translates to CASSRTRDFLTDTQYF.

The chain carries TRBV6-5 and TRBJ1-1; D unresolved. Germline assignment: CDR1 MNHEY and CDR2 SVGAGI. With 7 bases removed from V and 6 bases from J, the gap between germline ends came to 15 bases. CDR3 length: 13 amino acids. The CDR3 loop is CASTEVRNSEAFF. For the CDR3, the DNA is TGTGCCAGCACCGAGGTACGAAACTCTGAAGCTTTCTTT.

This chain joins TRBV11-2 and TRBJ2-5, with 10 bases lining up with TRBD2. Trimming took 1 base from V and 11 from J; bases not matched to a gene: 16. The CDR3 is 17 amino acids. Per the germline V gene, CDR1 is SGHAT and CDR2 is FQNNGV. CDR3 region: CASSLGSRLAGVTEQYF. The CDR3 DNA follows: TGTGCCAGCAGCTTAGGAAGTAGGCTAGCGGGAGTTACAGAGCAGTACTTC.